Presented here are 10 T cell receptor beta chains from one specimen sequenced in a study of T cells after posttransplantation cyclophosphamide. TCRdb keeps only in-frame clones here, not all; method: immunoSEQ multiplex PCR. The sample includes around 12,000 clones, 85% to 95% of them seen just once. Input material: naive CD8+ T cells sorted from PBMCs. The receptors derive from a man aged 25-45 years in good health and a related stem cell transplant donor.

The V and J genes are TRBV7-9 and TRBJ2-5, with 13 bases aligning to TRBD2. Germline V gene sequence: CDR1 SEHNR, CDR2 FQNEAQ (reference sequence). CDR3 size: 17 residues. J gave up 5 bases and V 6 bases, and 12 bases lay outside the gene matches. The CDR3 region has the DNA TGTGCCAGCAGTGCTACTAGCGGGGGGGCCCCCGGGGAGACCCAGTACTTC. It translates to CASSATSGGAPGETQYF.

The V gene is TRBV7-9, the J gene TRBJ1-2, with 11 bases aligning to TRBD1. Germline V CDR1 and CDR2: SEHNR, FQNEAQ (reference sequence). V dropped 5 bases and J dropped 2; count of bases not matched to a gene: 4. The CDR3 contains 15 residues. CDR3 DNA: TGTGCCAGCAGCCCCCGGACAGGGGGCAACTATGGCTACACCTTC. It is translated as CASSPRTGGNYGYTF.

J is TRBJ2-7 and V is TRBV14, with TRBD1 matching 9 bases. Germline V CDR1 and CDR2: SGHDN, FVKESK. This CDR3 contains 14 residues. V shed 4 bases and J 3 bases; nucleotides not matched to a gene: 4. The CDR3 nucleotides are TGTGCCAGCAGCCCCACGGGACAGGGCTACGAGCAGTACTTC. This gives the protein CASSPTGQGYEQYF.

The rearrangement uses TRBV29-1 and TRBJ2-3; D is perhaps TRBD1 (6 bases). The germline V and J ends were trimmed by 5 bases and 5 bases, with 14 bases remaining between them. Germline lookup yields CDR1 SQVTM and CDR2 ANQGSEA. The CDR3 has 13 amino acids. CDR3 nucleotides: TGCAGCGTTACGAAGCAGGGGCGAGATACGCAGTATTTT. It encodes CSVTKQGRDTQYF.

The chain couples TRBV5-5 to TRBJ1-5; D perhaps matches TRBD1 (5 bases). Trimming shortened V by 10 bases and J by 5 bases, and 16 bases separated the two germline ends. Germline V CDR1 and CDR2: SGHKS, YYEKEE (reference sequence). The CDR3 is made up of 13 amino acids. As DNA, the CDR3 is TGTGCCGGGGCGGCCCTTCGGGATCAGCCCCAGCATTTT. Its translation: CAGAALRDQPQHF.

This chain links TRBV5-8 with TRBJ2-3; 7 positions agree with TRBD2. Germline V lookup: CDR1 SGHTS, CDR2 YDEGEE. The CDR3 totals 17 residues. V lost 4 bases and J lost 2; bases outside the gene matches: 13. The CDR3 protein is CASSPYSIAGNTDTQYF. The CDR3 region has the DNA TGTGCCAGCAGCCCCTATTCTATAGCGGGCAACACAGATACGCAGTATTTT.

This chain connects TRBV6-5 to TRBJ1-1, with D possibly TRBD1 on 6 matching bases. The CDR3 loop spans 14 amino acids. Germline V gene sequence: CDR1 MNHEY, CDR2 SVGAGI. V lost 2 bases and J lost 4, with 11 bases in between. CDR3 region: CASSYTDSLTEAFF. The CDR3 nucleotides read TGTGCCAGCAGTTACACGGACAGTCTCACTGAAGCTTTCTTT.

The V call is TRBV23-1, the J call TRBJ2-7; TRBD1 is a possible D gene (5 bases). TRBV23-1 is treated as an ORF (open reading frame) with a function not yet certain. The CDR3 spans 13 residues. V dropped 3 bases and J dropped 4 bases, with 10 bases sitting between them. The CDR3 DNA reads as TGCGCCAGCAGTCATTCAGGGTGGTACGAGCAGTACTTC. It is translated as CASSHSGWYEQYF.

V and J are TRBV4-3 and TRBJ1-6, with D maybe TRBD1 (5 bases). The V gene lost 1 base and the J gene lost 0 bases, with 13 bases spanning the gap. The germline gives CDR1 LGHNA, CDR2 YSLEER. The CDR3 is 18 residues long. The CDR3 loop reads CASSQASAGGSYNSPLHF. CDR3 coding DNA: TGCGCCAGCAGCCAAGCCTCTGCGGGGGGCTCCTATAATTCACCCCTCCACTTT.

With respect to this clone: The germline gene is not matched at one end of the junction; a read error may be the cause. The DNA for the CDR3 is TGTGCCAGCAGCCCAGGCGTCCAAGGGACAGGGTTGTTAGAAACTCATGAAAAACTGTTTTTT. Amino acid sequence: CASSPGVQGTGLLETHEKLFF. This chain joins TRBV7-6 and TRBJ1-4; 9 bases line up with TRBD1. Germline V gene data show CDR1 as SGHVS and CDR2 as FNYEAQ. There are 21 residues in the CDR3.